This T cell receptor (beta chain) was sequenced for a study of T cell responses to AZD1222 COVID-19 vaccine (dated by TCRdb to the early 2020s). Background on the whole study: AZD1222 recipients given second doses at about 4 weeks or at about 12 weeks were pooled, since spike-specific TCR depth and breadth were not found to differ between the two schedules. Trial participants were enrolled by age into 18-55, 56-69 and 70-plus year subgroups, with around 140, 26 and 57 TCR-sequenced participants respectively. A total of 233 trial participants underwent TCR sequencing, of whom around 200 received two doses of AZD1222 and roughly 25 received two doses of the MenACWY control vaccine.

Overall study results and their limits: The whole spike protein was spanned by vaccine-associated CD4 TCRs, and dominant responses were seen in regions 160-218 and 743-854. Participants were mostly white British, with more females than males. The authors suggested clonal diversity may have been underestimated. After two AZD1222 doses, both the breadth and the depth of spike-specific TCRs were significantly higher than at day 0 and than in MenACWY recipients. In the small 56-69-year group, the increase in depth fell short of significance, most likely because of low power. Conclusions about previously exposed vaccinees are limited, since just 5 to 7 AZD1222 recipients were seropositive for SARS-CoV-2 at baseline. Reportedly, close to half of the unique spike-specific TCRs recognized epitopes lying outside the regions that are mutated in the B.1.351 and B.1.1.7 variants. Because no day 14 peak-response samples were available, the repertoires could be characterized only after the peak T cell response.

The CDR3 regions of human TCRbeta chains were analyzed by immunosequencing. The paper's processing steps were these. TCRs in the repertoires were matched against a reference library of SARS-CoV-2-specific TCRs that had been generated with the MIRA antigen-specificity platform. Breadth was defined as the fraction of unique TCRs that were SARS-CoV-2-associated, and depth was defined as the fraction of total T cells that were SARS-CoV-2-associated. Using the MIRA data, each spike-specific TCR was mapped to the spike region that the TCR reacts to and placed in a CD4 or CD8 class. Log10-transformed breadth and depth values were compared by one-way ANOVA with Sidak's multiple comparisons tests. TCRdb re-hosts the immuneACCESS table, in-frame sequences only. Its copies lack some clones; in the studies checked, an unresolved V gene accounts for under half of them, and the cause for the rest is not known. Clonal size and the V and J genes are those of that table, whereas D and trimming came from the DNA. Recorded for this sample are 130,000 to 150,000 clones; about 90% of them occurred a single time. The ten largest clones take up around 5% of the sample.

According to the study, the label for this sample's time point signals: baseline before first vaccination. Vaccinee samples came from UK trials COV001 and COV002, including a single-blind randomized controlled phase 2/3 trial of AZD1222 (ChAdOx1 nCoV-19) in healthy adults. For TCRbeta chain sequencing, PBMC samples from trial participants were taken at day 0 and at day 28 after the second dose. Comment on this clone: Which antigen it targets is not known. The input lacks base qualities; no much larger clone sits a single base away.

The sample was peripheral blood, taken on day 0 of AZD1222 vaccination. This receptor was obtained from an adult in good health.

The CDR3 protein sequence reads: CASSYSLSLGGYTF. In nucleotide form, the sequence is TGTGCCAGCAGTTACTCGCTGTCTCTCGGGGGCTACACCTTC. The chain is made from TRBV6-5 and TRBJ1-2, with no confident D gene call. Based on the germline V gene, the CDR1 and CDR2 sequences are MNHEY and SVGAGI. Counted from cysteine to phenylalanine, this CDR3 has 14 amino acids. The read is trimmed to its CDR3 DNA, 42 bases read in frame from base 1. Relative to germline, V is 0 bases shorter and J is 8 bases shorter, with 13 bases between their ends.